These 8 T cell receptor beta chains were sequenced from one sample in a study of blood T cell repertoires in COVID-19. Data came from immunoSEQ multiplex PCR; TCRdb stores just in-frame clones and leaves some out. Seen here are 280,000 or so clones, around 90% observed once, and the top ten hold 9% to 9.5%. The specimen was peripheral blood. These receptor sequences come from a man in his late teens or twenties with active or convalescent COVID-19.

V gene TRBV5-6 combines with J gene TRBJ2-7; possible D gene TRBD2, 5 bases. The CDR3 totals 13 residues. V gave up 1 base and J gave up 0 bases, with 5 bases separating them. Looked up from germline, CDR1 is SGHDT and CDR2 is YYEEEE. CDR3 amino acids: CASSLRGSYEQYF. The CDR3 nucleotides are TGTGCCAGCAGCTTGCGGGGCTCCTACGAGCAGTACTTC. Full variable domain (outside the CDR3, taken from reference TRBV5-6 and TRBJ2-7): DAGVTQSPTHLIKTRGQQVTLRCSPKSGHDTVSWYQQALGQGPQFIFQYYEEEERQRGNFPDRFSGHQFPNYSSELNVNALLLGDSALYLCASSLRGSYEQYFGPGTRLTVT.

This chain connects TRBV19 to TRBJ1-1; no clear D. CDR3 size: 13 residues. Germline CDR1 is LNHDA and CDR2 is SQIVND (reference sequence). V shed 6 bases and J shed 1 base, with 9 bases lying between them. The CDR3 bases are TGTGCCAGTAGCCCGCGTGGGAACACTGAAGCTTTCTTT. Encoded protein: CASSPRGNTEAFF.

The V call is TRBV9, the J call TRBJ2-1, with D possibly matching TRBD2 (5 bases). There are 15 residues in the CDR3. In germline, CDR1 is SGDLS, CDR2 YYNGEE. Between the trimmed V and J ends, which lost 3 bases and 8 bases, there was a span of 18 bases. The CDR3 DNA reads as TGTGCCAGCAGCGCCTCGGCGGGTGCGCTCCATGAGCAGTTCTTC. This gives the protein CASSASAGALHEQFF.

This clone was observed once. Written as DNA, the CDR3 is TGTGCCATCAAATCGGGACATTACGAGCAGTACTTC. It translates to CAIKSGHYEQYF. The chain combines TRBV10-3 with TRBJ2-7, with a tentative D call TRBD1 (6 bases). Germline lookup yields CDR1 ENHRY and CDR2 SYGVKD. Between the trimmed V and J ends, which lost 7 bases and 4 bases, there was a span of 11 bases. There are 12 residues in the CDR3.

This clone came up many times. This chain uses TRBV6-5 with TRBJ1-6; D uncertain. Germline CDR1 MNHEY, CDR2 SVGAGI. The CDR3 has 14 residues. V was shortened by 4 bases and J by 7 bases, with 11 bases between the two germline ends. CDR3 DNA sequence: TGTGCCAGCAGTTTGTCGGGAGAGAATTCACCCCTCCACTTT. Amino acids: CASSLSGENSPLHF.

The chain uses TRBV7-8 and TRBJ1-4; TRBD1 matches at 10 bases. The trim removed 5 bases at V and 2 bases at J, leaving 5 bases unmatched. CDR1 and CDR2 (germline): SGHVS, FQNEAQ. The CDR3 is 16 amino acids. The CDR3 region has the DNA TGTGCCAGCAGCCCCAGACAGGGGGCTACTAATGAAAAACTGTTTTTT. Translating it yields CASSPRQGATNEKLFF.

The chain is built from TRBV7-8 and TRBJ2-2; D not certain. The ends were cut back, 1 base at V and 4 bases at J, with 7 bases in the middle. In germline, CDR1 is SGHVS, CDR2 FQNEAQ. This CDR3 is built from 14 residues. The CDR3 region is CASSLGRVTGELFF. DNA of the CDR3: TGTGCCAGCAGCTTAGGAAGAGTCACCGGGGAGCTGTTTTTT. Complete variable domain (other parts from reference TRBV7-8 and TRBJ2-2): GAGVSQSPRYKVAKRGQDVALRCDPISGHVSLFWYQQALGQGPEFLTYFQNEAQLDKSGLPSDRFFAERPEGSVSTLKIQRTQQEDSAVYLCASSLGRVTGELFFGEGSRLTVL.

J is TRBJ1-3 and V is TRBV9; D unclear. The CDR3 sequence is 12 residues long. From germline, CDR1 is SGDLS and CDR2 YYNGEE. V was pared by 6 bases and J by 3 bases, with 7 bases between. For the CDR3, the DNA is TGTGCCAGCATGGGCGATGGAAACACCATATATTTT. It encodes CASMGDGNTIYF.